This T cell receptor (beta chain) was profiled in a study of T cells expressing NK-cell markers. TCRdb derives one entry per CDR3 protein from the 5' RACE reads, leaving out DNA. Its table records around 140,000 distinct CDR3 sequences. The CDR3 is made up of 15 amino acids. Germline values: CDR1 LGHDT, CDR2 YNNKEL (reference sequence). The source of this sequence is a young man in good health. The source material was blood T cells: a sorted CD56 or NKG2C T cell subset, CD4+ or CD8+ T cells, or bulk PBMC T cells (not recorded which). The V call is TRBV3-1, the J call TRBJ1-1; TCRdb's D call, TRBD1, is unchecked because there is no DNA. The CDR3 here is CASSLRQGSRGEAFF.